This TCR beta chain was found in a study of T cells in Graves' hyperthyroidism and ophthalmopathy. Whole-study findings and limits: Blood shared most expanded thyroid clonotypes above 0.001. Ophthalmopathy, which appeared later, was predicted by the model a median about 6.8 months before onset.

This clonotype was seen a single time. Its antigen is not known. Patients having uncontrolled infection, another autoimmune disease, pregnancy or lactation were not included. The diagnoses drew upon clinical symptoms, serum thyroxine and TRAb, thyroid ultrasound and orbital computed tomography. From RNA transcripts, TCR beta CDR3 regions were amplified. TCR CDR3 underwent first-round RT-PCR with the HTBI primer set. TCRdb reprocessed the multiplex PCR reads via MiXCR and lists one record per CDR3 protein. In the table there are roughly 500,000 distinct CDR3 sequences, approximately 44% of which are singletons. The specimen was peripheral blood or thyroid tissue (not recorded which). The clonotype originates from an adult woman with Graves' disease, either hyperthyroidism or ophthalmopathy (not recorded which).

The CDR3 nucleotides read TGTGCCAGTAGTATACTGGCCAGCTACGAGCAGTACTTC. Protein sequence: CASSILASYEQYF. The genes are TRBV19 and TRBJ2-7; no clear D. The germline V gene has CDR1 LNHDA and CDR2 SQIVND (reference sequence). V lost 2 bases and J 3 bases, leaving 8 bases between the germline ends. The CDR3 sequence is 13 residues long.